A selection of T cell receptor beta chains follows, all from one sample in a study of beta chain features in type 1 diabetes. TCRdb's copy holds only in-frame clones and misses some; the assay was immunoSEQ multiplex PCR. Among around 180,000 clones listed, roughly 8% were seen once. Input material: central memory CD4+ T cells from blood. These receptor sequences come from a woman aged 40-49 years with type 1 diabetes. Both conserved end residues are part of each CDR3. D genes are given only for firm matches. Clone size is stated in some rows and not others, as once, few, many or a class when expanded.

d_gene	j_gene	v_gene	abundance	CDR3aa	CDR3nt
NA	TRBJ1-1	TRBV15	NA	CATSLRGPTEAFF	TGTGCCACCAGCCTAAGAGGCCCCACTGAAGCTTTCTTT
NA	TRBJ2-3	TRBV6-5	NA	CASSYDGKDTQYF	TGTGCCAGCAGTTACGACGGGAAGGATACGCAGTATTTT
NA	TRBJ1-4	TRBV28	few	CASSTLGGESEKLFF	TGTGCCAGCTCGACTCTGGGGGGAGAGAGTGAAAAACTGTTTTTT
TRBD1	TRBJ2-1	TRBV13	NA	CASSSRQGKGVYNEQFF	TGTGCCAGCAGCTCAAGACAGGGAAAAGGGGTCTACAATGAGCAGTTCTTC
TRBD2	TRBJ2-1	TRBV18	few	CASSPPGLAGMNEQFF	TGTGCCAGCTCACCACCGGGACTAGCGGGGATGAATGAGCAGTTCTTC
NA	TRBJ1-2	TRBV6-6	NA	CASSQQVDYGYTF	TGTGCCAGCAGCCAACAGGTTGACTATGGCTACACCTTC
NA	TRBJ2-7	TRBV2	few	CASRGLRMGEQYF	TGTGCCAGCAGGGGACTCCGCATGGGCGAGCAGTACTTC
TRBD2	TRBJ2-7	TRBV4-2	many	CASSQAILAVSSYEQYF	TGTGCCAGCAGCCAGGCAATTCTAGCGGTTAGCTCCTACGAGCAGTACTTC
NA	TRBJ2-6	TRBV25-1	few	CASSEYRSSGANVLTF	TGTGCCAGCAGTGAATACCGCAGCTCTGGGGCCAACGTCCTGACTTTC
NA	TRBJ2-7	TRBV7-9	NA	CASSLRQDSYEQYF	TGTGCCAGCAGTCTACGACAGGACTCCTACGAGCAGTACTTC
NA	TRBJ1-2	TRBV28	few	CASSLGAETNYGYTF	TGTGCCAGCAGTTTGGGAGCAGAAACTAACTATGGCTACACCTTC
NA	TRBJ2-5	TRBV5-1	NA	CASSGNGIQETQYF	TGCGCCAGCAGCGGAAACGGGATTCAAGAGACCCAGTACTTC
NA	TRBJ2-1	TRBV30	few	CAWSGPRNEQFF	TGTGCCTGGAGTGGCCCCCGGAATGAGCAGTTCTTC
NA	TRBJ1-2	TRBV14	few	CASSQVIWAGYTF	TGTGCCAGCAGCCAAGTTATATGGGCCGGCTACACCTTC
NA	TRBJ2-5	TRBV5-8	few	CASSLGLYQETQYF	TGTGCCAGCAGCTTGGGACTGTACCAAGAGACCCAGTACTTC